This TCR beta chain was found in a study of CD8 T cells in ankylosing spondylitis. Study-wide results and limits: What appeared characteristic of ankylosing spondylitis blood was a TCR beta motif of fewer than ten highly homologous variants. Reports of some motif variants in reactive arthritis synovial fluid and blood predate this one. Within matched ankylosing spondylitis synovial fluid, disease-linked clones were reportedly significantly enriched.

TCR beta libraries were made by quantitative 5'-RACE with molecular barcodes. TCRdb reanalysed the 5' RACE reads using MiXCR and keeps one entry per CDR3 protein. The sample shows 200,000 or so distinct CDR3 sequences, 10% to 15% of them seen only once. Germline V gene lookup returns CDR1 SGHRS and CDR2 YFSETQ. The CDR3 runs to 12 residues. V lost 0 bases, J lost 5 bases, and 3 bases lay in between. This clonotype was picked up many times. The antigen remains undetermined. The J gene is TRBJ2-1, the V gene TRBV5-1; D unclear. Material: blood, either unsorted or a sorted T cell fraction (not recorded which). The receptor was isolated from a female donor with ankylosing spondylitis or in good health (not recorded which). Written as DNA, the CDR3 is TGCGCCAGCAGCTTGGATCACAATGAGCAGTTCTTC. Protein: CASSLDHNEQFF.